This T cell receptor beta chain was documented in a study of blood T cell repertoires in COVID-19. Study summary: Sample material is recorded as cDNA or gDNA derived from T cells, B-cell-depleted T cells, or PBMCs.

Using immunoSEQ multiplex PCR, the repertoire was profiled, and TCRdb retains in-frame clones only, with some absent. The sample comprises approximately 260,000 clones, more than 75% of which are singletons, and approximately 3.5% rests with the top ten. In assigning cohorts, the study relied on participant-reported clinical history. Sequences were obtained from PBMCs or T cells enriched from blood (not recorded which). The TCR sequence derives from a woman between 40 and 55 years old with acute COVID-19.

The CDR3 nucleotides are TGCAGCGTTGAAGACACCGTTGTGGGGGCCTATGGCTACACCTTC. It specifies CSVEDTVVGAYGYTF. The chain links TRBV29-1 to TRBJ1-2; a possible D gene is TRBD1 (6 bases). CDR1 is SQVTM, CDR2 ANQGSEA, per germline. V lost 0 bases, J lost 4 bases, and 15 bases lay in between. This CDR3 comprises 15 residues.